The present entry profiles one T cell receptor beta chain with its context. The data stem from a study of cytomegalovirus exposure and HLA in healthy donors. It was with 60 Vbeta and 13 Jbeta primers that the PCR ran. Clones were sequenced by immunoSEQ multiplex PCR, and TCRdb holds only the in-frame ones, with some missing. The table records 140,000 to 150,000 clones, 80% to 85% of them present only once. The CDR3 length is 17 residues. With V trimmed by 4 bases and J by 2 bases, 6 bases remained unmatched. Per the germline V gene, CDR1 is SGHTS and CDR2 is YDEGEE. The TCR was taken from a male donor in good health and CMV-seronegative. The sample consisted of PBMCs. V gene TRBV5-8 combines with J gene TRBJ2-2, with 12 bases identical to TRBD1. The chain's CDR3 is CASSPGQGARNTGELFF. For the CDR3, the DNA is TGTGCCAGCAGCCCGGGACAGGGGGCGCGTAACACCGGGGAGCTGTTTTTT.